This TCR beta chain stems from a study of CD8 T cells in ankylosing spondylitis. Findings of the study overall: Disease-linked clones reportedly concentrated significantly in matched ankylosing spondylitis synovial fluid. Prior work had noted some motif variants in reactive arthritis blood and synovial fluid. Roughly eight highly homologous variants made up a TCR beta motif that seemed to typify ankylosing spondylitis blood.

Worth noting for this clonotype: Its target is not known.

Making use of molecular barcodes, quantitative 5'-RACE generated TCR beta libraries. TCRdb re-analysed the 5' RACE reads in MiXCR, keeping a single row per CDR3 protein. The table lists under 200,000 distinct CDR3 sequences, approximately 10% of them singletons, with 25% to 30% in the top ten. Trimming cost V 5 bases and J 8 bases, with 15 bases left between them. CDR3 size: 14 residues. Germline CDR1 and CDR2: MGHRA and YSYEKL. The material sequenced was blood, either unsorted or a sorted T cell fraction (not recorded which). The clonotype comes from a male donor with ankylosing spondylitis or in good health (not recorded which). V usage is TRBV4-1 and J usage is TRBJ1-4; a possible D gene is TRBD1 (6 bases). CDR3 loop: CASSRGLSEEKLFF. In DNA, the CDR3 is TGCGCCAGCAGCAGGGGGTTAAGCGAGGAAAAACTGTTTTTT.